This passage covers 13 T cell receptor beta chains from one sample sequenced in a study of CD8+CD57+ T cells in acquired aplastic anemia. The sequenced patients had an expansion of CD8+CD57+ cells seen by flow cytometry. Genomic DNA constituted the template upon which TCR beta VDJ and CDR3 profiling was performed. From the reads, TCRdb called clonotypes with MiXCR, one entry per CDR3 protein. The sample shows around 200,000 distinct CDR3 sequences, 45% to 60% of them seen only once. The specimen sequenced was sorted CD4+, CD8+, or CD8+CD57+ T cells (not recorded which) from PBMCs. These receptors originate from a human donor with aplastic anemia.

In this sample, this clonotype turned up a few times. V is TRBV7-9 and J is TRBJ2-5, with D tentatively TRBD1 (5 bases). There are 13 residues in the CDR3. The V end lost 5 bases, the J end lost 7 bases, and 14 bases lay between the germline ends. In germline, CDR1 is SEHNR, CDR2 FQNEAQ (reference sequence). CDR3 amino acids: CASSQTWQGTQYF. CDR3 nucleotides: TGTGCCAGCAGCCAGACATGGCAGGGGACCCAGTACTTC.

The chain has TRBV29-1 and TRBJ2-3; TRBD2 aligns across 14 bases. The CDR3 is 14 amino acids. Germline trimming cut 6 bases from V and 4 bases from J; bases unmatched to any gene: 3. Germline V CDR1 and CDR2: SQVTM, ANQGSEA. The CDR3 DNA reads TGCAGCGTCGAGGGACTAGCGGGGGCAGATACGCAGTATTTT. It is translated as CSVEGLAGADTQYF.

This clonotype was counted at least ten times. The chain combines TRBV7-8 with TRBJ1-1; no clear D. The CDR3 spans 14 residues. The V and J ends lost 4 bases and 1 base respectively, with 10 bases between them. The germline CDR1 and CDR2 sequences are SGHVS and FQNEAQ. The CDR3: CASSSRQQNTEAFF. In DNA, the CDR3 is TGTGCCAGCAGCTCCAGACAACAGAACACTGAAGCTTTCTTT.

The CDR3 region has the DNA TGTGCCAGCAGCTCCTGGACTAGCGGGTCCAATGAGCAGTTCTTC. Encoded protein: CASSSWTSGSNEQFF. The J gene is TRBJ2-1, the V gene TRBV5-6, with 11 bases fitting TRBD2. Per the germline V gene, CDR1 is SGHDT and CDR2 is YYEEEE. V dropped 3 bases and J dropped 6; count of bases not matched to a gene: 5. CDR3 length: 15 amino acids.

The rearrangement uses TRBV7-9 and TRBJ2-7; D unclear. The V and J ends lost 2 bases and 6 bases respectively, with 8 bases between them. The CDR3 has 12 residues. Germline assignment: CDR1 SEHNR and CDR2 FQNEAQ (reference sequence). CDR3 protein: CASSLTASEQYF. The CDR3 DNA follows: TGTGCCAGCAGCTTAACTGCAAGCGAGCAGTACTTC.

The chain links TRBV20-1 to TRBJ1-1; D gene ambiguous. CDR1 is DFQATT, CDR2 SNEGSKA, per germline (reference sequence). Trimming cost V 0 bases and J 6 bases, with 11 bases left between them. CDR3 length: 13 residues. CDR3 bases: TGCAGTGCTAGAGATCCGGGCCGGGCTGAAGCTTTCTTT. Amino acids: CSARDPGRAEAFF.

This clonotype was counted many times. V gene TRBV7-8 combines with J gene TRBJ1-5; 8 nucleotides agree with TRBD1. Germline CDR1 reads SGHVS; CDR2 reads FQNEAQ. V shed 3 bases, J shed 4 bases, and the junction held 8 bases outside the gene matches. CDR3 size: 16 residues. CDR3 region: CASSLVGQGGNQPQHF. The CDR3 DNA follows: TGTGCCAGCAGCTTGGTAGGACAGGGTGGTAATCAGCCCCAGCATTTT. The full variable domain, rest sourced from reference TRBV7-8 and TRBJ1-5, is GAGVSQSPRYKVAKRGQDVALRCDPISGHVSLFWYQQALGQGPEFLTYFQNEAQLDKSGLPSDRFFAERPEGSVSTLKIQRTQQEDSAVYLCASSLVGQGGNQPQHFGDGTRLSIL.

The J gene is TRBJ2-3, the V gene TRBV11-2; TRBD2 matches at 10 bases. Trimming cost V 5 bases and J 6 bases; bases outside gene matches: 17. This CDR3 comprises 18 residues. Germline V lookup: CDR1 SGHAT, CDR2 FQNNGV. CDR3 DNA sequence: TGTGCCAGCAGCGGTAGGACTAGCGGCCCGGTGGCGCCCGATACGCAGTATTTT. Translating it yields CASSGRTSGPVAPDTQYF.

This clonotype was seen more than once but under ten times. The rearrangement links TRBV2 to TRBJ1-2, with no clear D. V gave up 4 bases and J gave up 5 bases, with 5 bases separating them. Germline V CDR1 and CDR2: SNHLY, FYNNEI. The CDR3 runs to 11 residues. Here the CDR3 DNA reads TGTGCCAGCAGTGTGGAGTATGGCTACACCTTC. This sequence encodes CASSVEYGYTF. The entire variable domain, with the rest obtained from reference TRBV2 and TRBJ1-2, is as follows: EPEVTQTPSHQVTQMGQEVILRCVPISNHLYFYWYRQILGQKVEFLVSFYNNEISEKSEIFDDQFSVERPDGSNFTLKIRSTKLEDSAMYFCASSVEYGYTFGSGTRLTVV.

J is TRBJ1-5 and V is TRBV19, with 7 bases lining up with TRBD1. The trim removed 6 bases at V and 0 bases at J, leaving 5 bases unmatched. Germline V gives CDR1 LNHDA, CDR2 SQIVND (reference sequence). The CDR3 has 15 amino acids. The CDR3 spells CASREGTVSNQPQHF. The CDR3 DNA follows: TGTGCCAGTAGGGAGGGGACAGTTAGCAATCAGCCCCAGCATTTT.

The table lists this clonotype with many counts. This rearrangement joins TRBV6-5 to TRBJ1-2; D remains ambiguous. The CDR3 loop spans 14 amino acids. Germline assignment: CDR1 MNHEY and CDR2 SVGAGI. V was shortened by 6 bases and J by 6 bases, with 17 bases between the two germline ends. CDR3 sequence: CASRRGVVQDGYTF. As DNA, the CDR3 is TGTGCCAGCAGACGTGGGGTCGTCCAGGATGGCTACACCTTC.

This chain joins TRBV4-1 and TRBJ2-2; TRBD2 might be the D (5 bases). CDR1 is MGHRA, CDR2 YSYEKL, per germline. The V end was cut by 4 bases, the J end by 1 base, with 10 bases between. This CDR3 contains 15 residues. This CDR3 reads CASSLHSGNTGELFF. The CDR3 DNA follows: TGCGCCAGCAGCCTCCACAGCGGGAACACCGGGGAGCTGTTTTTT.

This clonotype was detected only once. V is TRBV2 and J is TRBJ1-2; the match to TRBD1 covers 7 bases. V gave up 4 bases and J gave up 6 bases; unmatched junction bases: 11. This CDR3 is built from 15 residues. Per the germline V gene, CDR1 is SNHLY and CDR2 is FYNNEI. Here the CDR3 reads CASSAGSQGSHGYTF. The DNA of the CDR3 is TGTGCCAGCAGTGCGGGGTCACAGGGGAGTCATGGCTACACCTTC.